The rows below give T cell receptor beta chains drawn from one sample of a study of CD8+CD57+ T cells in acquired aplastic anemia. TCRdb analysed the reads with MiXCR anew, one entry per CDR3 protein. The table records 100,000 to 130,000 distinct CDR3 sequences, less than 65% of them present only once. The source material was sorted CD4+, CD8+, or CD8+CD57+ T cells (not recorded which) from PBMCs. These receptor sequences come from a human donor in good health, serving as a control. The CDR3 runs from the conserved cysteine through the conserved F or W. Each record gives: V gene, J gene, clone size, D gene, CDR3 protein, CDR3 DNA. D genes are given only for firm matches. Only part of the rows carry a size: once, few, many, or a class if the clone is expanded.

TRBV24-1	TRBJ2-3	.	.	CATSDPGSLGGTDTQYF	TGTGCCACCAGTGATCCCGGGAGCCTCGGTGGCACAGATACGCAGTATTTT
TRBV7-8	TRBJ1-4	many	TRBD1	CASSHLQGTPNEKLFF	TGTGCCAGCAGCCATTTACAGGGGACGCCTAATGAAAAACTGTTTTTT
TRBV6-1	TRBJ1-1	many	.	CASSEFGGINTEAFF	TGTGCCAGCAGTGAATTCGGAGGGATCAACACTGAAGCTTTCTTT
TRBV29-1	TRBJ2-7	.	TRBD1	CSVTGRNSYEQYF	TGCAGCGTGACAGGGCGGAACTCCTACGAGCAGTACTTC
TRBV9	TRBJ2-7	.	.	CASSVGQGITDEQYF	TGTGCCAGCAGCGTAGGGCAGGGGATAACCGACGAGCAGTACTTC
TRBV29-1	TRBJ2-5	.	.	CSADKPRGGRETQYF	TGCAGCGCTGATAAACCTAGGGGGGGAAGAGAGACCCAGTACTTC
TRBV2	TRBJ1-5	few	.	CASSYRGLNQPQHF	TGTGCCAGCAGTTACCGGGGGCTTAATCAGCCCCAGCATTTT
TRBV20-1	TRBJ2-7	many	TRBD1	CSGMGTDIYEQYF	TGCAGTGGGATGGGGACAGACATCTACGAGCAGTACTTC
TRBV6-2/TRBV6-3	TRBJ1-1	.	.	CASSYDAGAFF	TGTGCCAGCAGTTACGACGCCGGGGCTTTCTTT
TRBV29-1	TRBJ2-7	many	.	CSVGWASSYEQYF	TGCAGCGTTGGTTGGGCCAGCTCCTACGAGCAGTACTTC
TRBV29-1	TRBJ1-1	few	TRBD1	CSVDRGDTKASF	TGCAGCGTTGACAGGGGGGACACTAAAGCTTCCTTT
TRBV19	TRBJ1-1	few	TRBD1	CASRKTGSTEAFF	TGTGCCAGTAGGAAGACAGGGTCCACTGAAGCTTTCTTT
TRBV2	TRBJ1-6	.	.	CASSAGSYSPLHF	TGTGCCAGCAGTGCGGGGAGTTATTCACCCCTCCACTTT
TRBV10-3	TRBJ2-7	few	.	CAISGEDPYEQYF	TGTGCCATCAGTGGGGAGGACCCCTACGAGCAGTACTTC
TRBV29-1	TRBJ2-7	few	TRBD1	CSVEGGSGQGTYEQYF	TGCAGCGTTGAGGGGGGGTCGGGACAGGGGACCTACGAGCAGTACTTC
TRBV19	TRBJ1-6	.	TRBD1	CASSLLGGQSNSPLHF	TGTGCCAGTAGTCTCCTTGGGGGACAGTCGAATTCACCCCTCCACTTT
TRBV3-1	TRBJ2-3	few	.	CASSQEGRSTDTQYF	TGTGCCAGCAGCCAAGAAGGAAGGAGCACAGATACGCAGTATTTT
TRBV13	TRBJ2-1	few	.	CASEQRDSYNEQFF	TGTGCCAGCGAGCAGAGGGACTCCTACAATGAGCAGTTCTTC
TRBV25-1	TRBJ2-7	.	.	CASSQRGADEQYF	TGCGCCAGCAGCCAGCGCGGGGCGGACGAGCAGTACTTC
TRBV25-1	TRBJ2-1	.	TRBD2	CASSDYGLASANEQFF	TGTGCCAGCAGTGATTACGGACTAGCTTCAGCCAATGAGCAGTTCTTC
TRBV25-1	TRBJ1-1	.	.	CASSVSGTANTEAFF	TGTGCCAGCAGTGTCTCCGGGACGGCGAACACTGAAGCTTTCTTT
TRBV25-1	TRBJ2-7	many	TRBD1	CASSRTGEDYEQYF	TGTGCCAGCAGCAGAACAGGGGAAGACTACGAGCAGTACTTC
TRBV2	TRBJ2-1	.	.	CASSEAGFGEQFF	TGTGCCAGCAGTGAGGCGGGATTTGGTGAGCAGTTCTTC
TRBV25-1	TRBJ1-6	.	.	CASSDTGNSPLHF	TGTGCCAGCAGTGACACAGGGAATTCACCCCTCCACTTT
TRBV20-1	TRBJ2-7	.	TRBD2	CSARASGDSKNEQYF	TGCAGTGCTAGAGCTAGCGGGGACTCCAAGAACGAGCAGTACTTC
TRBV7-6	TRBJ1-5	many	TRBD1	CASSLGTVSNQPQHF	TGTGCCAGCAGCCTTGGGACAGTTAGCAATCAGCCCCAGCATTTT
TRBV5-1	TRBJ2-7	.	TRBD2	CASSLDQAGPYEQYF	TGCGCCAGCAGCTTGGACCAAGCGGGGCCCTACGAGCAGTACTTC
TRBV7-6	TRBJ2-7	few	.	CASSSLGGSSYEQYF	TGTGCCAGCAGCTCCCTCGGCGGAAGCTCCTACGAGCAGTACTTC
TRBV25-1	TRBJ2-7	.	TRBD1	CASSVEGDRGIKNEQYF	TGTGCCAGCAGTGTGGAGGGGGACAGGGGGATCAAAAACGAGCAGTACTTC
TRBV7-9	TRBJ2-7	many	TRBD1	CASSFHLWTGSSYEQYF	TGTGCCAGCAGCTTTCACCTCTGGACAGGAAGCTCCTACGAGCAGTACTTC
TRBV10-2	TRBJ2-7	many	TRBD1	CASSESTGIYEQYF	TGCGCCAGCAGTGAGTCGACAGGGATCTACGAGCAGTACTTC
TRBV6-2/TRBV6-3	TRBJ1-1	many	.	CASRHHGETEAFF	TGTGCCAGCAGACACCATGGGGAGACTGAAGCTTTCTTT
TRBV27	TRBJ2-3	few	.	CASSLRKATDTQYF	TGTGCCAGCAGTTTACGGAAGGCCACAGATACGCAGTATTTT
TRBV6-2/TRBV6-3	TRBJ2-1	many	TRBD2	CASSYSERTSGYNEQFF	TGTGCCAGCAGTTACTCGGAACGGACTAGCGGCTACAATGAGCAGTTCTTC
TRBV10-2	TRBJ1-6	.	.	CASRTPLHF	TGCGCCAGCAGGACACCCCTCCACTTT
TRBV6-5	TRBJ1-1	many	.	CASSSHLKAEAFF	TGTGCCAGCAGTTCCCACCTCAAAGCTGAAGCTTTCTTT
TRBV24-1	TRBJ1-2	.	.	CATTPGERRNYGYTF	TGTGCCACCACCCCTGGGGAGAGGCGCAACTATGGCTACACCTTC
TRBV12-3/TRBV12-4	TRBJ1-2	many	.	CASSSLDRNYGYTF	TGTGCCAGCAGTTCTTTGGACAGAAACTATGGCTACACCTTC
TRBV7-3	TRBJ2-7	once	TRBD1	CASSIPGQLYEQYF	TGTGCCAGCAGCATCCCGGGACAGCTATACGAGCAGTACTTC
TRBV2	TRBJ1-2	few	.	CASSEVQQSYGYTF	TGTGCCAGCAGTGAAGTCCAACAGAGCTATGGCTACACCTTC
TRBV15	TRBJ2-4	many	.	CATSRGVKGGDIQYF	TGTGCCACCAGCAGGGGGGTAAAAGGAGGGGACATTCAGTACTTC
TRBV4-2	TRBJ1-2	many	TRBD1	CASSQWTGGDYGYTF	TGTGCCAGCAGCCAATGGACAGGGGGTGACTATGGCTACACCTTC
TRBV29-1	TRBJ1-5	.	.	CSVGQGVFQPQHF	TGCAGCGTTGGTCAGGGTGTATTTCAGCCCCAGCATTTT
TRBV7-6	TRBJ2-4	.	.	CASSWGAKNIQYF	TGTGCCAGCAGCTGGGGGGCCAAAAACATTCAGTACTTC
TRBV2	TRBJ1-6	many	TRBD1	CASSADPGGNSPLHF	TGTGCCAGCAGTGCCGACCCAGGGGGGAATTCACCCCTCCACTTT
TRBV19	TRBJ2-7	few	.	CASSIGRGSYEQYF	TGTGCCAGTAGTATAGGCAGGGGATCCTACGAGCAGTACTTC
TRBV29-1	TRBJ2-1	many	TRBD1	CSVGSTAGGYEQFF	TGCAGCGTTGGCTCGACCGCAGGGGGCTATGAGCAGTTCTTC
TRBV30	TRBJ2-7	many	TRBD2	CAWRDKPGLGSYEQYF	TGTGCCTGGAGGGATAAGCCGGGACTAGGATCCTACGAGCAGTACTTC
TRBV9	TRBJ1-1	many	.	CASSVKSGNTEAFF	TGTGCCAGCAGCGTAAAGTCAGGGAACACTGAAGCTTTCTTT
TRBV24-1	TRBJ2-3	few	.	CATSDTSTFGGTDTQYF	TGTGCCACCAGTGATACCTCAACCTTTGGGGGCACAGATACGCAGTATTTT
TRBV7-2	TRBJ1-5	.	.	CASNAAYSNQPQHF	TGTGCCAGCAATGCGGCTTATAGCAATCAGCCCCAGCATTTT
TRBV29-1	TRBJ2-7	many	.	CSGLFESEQYF	TGCAGCGGCCTCTTTGAGTCCGAGCAGTACTTC
TRBV19	TRBJ2-3	.	.	CASRRQVTDTQYF	TGTGCCAGTAGACGACAGGTCACAGATACGCAGTATTTT
TRBV15	TRBJ2-1	once	TRBD2	CATSRGGTYNEQFF	TGTGCCACCAGCAGGGGGGGGACCTACAATGAGCAGTTCTTC
TRBV5-6	TRBJ1-6	many	TRBD1	CASSLGGQDSYNSPLHF	TGTGCCAGCAGCTTGGGGGGACAGGATTCCTATAATTCACCCCTCCACTTT
TRBV19	TRBJ2-7	once	.	CASSPRDAYEQYF	TGTGCCAGTAGTCCCCGGGATGCATACGAGCAGTACTTC
TRBV30	TRBJ2-1	few	.	CAWSVGGRNEQFF	TGTGCCTGGAGTGTGGGGGGTCGCAATGAGCAGTTCTTC